This T cell receptor (beta chain) was profiled in a study of blood T cell repertoires in COVID-19. This clone was observed at least ten times. The CDR3 is made up of 16 amino acids. Germline V gene lookup returns CDR1 MNHEY and CDR2 SMNVEV (reference sequence). The trim removed 2 bases at V and 0 bases at J, leaving 6 bases unmatched. Libraries were prepared by immunoSEQ multiplex PCR; TCRdb keeps only in-frame clonotypes and omits some of them. Seen here are approximately 140,000 clones, roughly four fifths observed once, and the top ten hold 13%. This receptor was taken from a man older than 75 with acute or convalescent COVID-19. The genes are TRBV27 and TRBJ1-1, with TRBD1 identical over 7 bases. Sequenced material: peripheral blood. The CDR3 DNA reads as TGTGCCAGCAGTTTAATCGCAGGGGGTATGAACACTGAAGCTTTCTTT. It yields the protein CASSLIAGGMNTEAFF.